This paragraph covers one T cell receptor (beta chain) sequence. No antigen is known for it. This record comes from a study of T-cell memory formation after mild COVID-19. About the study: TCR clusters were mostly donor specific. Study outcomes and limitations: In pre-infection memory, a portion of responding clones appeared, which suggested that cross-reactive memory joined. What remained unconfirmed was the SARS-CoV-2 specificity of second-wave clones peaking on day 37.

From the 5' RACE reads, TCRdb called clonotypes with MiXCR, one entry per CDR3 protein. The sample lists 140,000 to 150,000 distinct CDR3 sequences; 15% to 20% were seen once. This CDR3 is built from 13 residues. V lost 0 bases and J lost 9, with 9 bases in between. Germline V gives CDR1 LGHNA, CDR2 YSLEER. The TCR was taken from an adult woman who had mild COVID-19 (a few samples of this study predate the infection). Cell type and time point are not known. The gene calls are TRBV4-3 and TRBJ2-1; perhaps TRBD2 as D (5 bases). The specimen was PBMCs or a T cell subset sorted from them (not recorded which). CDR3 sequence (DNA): TGCGCCAGCAGCCAAGATCGAGGACTTGAGCAGTTCTTC. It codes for CASSQDRGLEQFF.